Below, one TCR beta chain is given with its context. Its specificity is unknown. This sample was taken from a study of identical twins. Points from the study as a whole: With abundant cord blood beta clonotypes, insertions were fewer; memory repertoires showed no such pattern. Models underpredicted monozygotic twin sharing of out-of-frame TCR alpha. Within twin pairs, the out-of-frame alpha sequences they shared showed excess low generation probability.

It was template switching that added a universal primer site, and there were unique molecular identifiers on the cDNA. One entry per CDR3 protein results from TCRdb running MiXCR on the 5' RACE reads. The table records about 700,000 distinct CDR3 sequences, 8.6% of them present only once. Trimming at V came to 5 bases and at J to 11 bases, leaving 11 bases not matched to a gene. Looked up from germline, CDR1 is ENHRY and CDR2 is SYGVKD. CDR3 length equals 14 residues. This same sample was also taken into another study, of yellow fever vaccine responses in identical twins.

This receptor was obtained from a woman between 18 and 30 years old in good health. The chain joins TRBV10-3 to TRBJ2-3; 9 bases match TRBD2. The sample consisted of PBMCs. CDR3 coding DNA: TGTGCCATCAGTCCTAGCGGGGAAGCCTCGGGGCAGTATTTT. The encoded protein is CAISPSGEASGQYF.